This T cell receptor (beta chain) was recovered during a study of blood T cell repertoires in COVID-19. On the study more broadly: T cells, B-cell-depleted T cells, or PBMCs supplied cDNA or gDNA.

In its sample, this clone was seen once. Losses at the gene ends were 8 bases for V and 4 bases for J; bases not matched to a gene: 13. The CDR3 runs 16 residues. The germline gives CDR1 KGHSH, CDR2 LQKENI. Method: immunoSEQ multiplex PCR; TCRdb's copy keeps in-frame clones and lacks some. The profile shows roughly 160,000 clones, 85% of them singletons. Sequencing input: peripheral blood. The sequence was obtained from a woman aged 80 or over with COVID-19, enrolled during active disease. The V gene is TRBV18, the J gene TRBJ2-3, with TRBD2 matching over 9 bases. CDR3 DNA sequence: TGTGCCAGCGCCTCAATCAGCGGGAGGTCGGCAGATACGCAGTATTTT. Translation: CASASISGRSADTQYF.